A selection of T cell receptor beta chains follows, all from one sample in a study of cytomegalovirus exposure and HLA in healthy donors. Here immunoSEQ multiplex PCR was the method, and the copy in TCRdb shows in-frame clones only, minus some. The sample records 70,000 or so clones, 86% being singletons. Specimen: PBMCs. These receptors were taken from a woman younger than 45 in good health and CMV-seronegative. The conserved cysteine and the conserved F or W are not part of the CDR3 here. The D gene is left open where the match is weak.

v_gene	j_gene	d_gene	CDR3aa
TRBV11-2	TRBJ2-1	TRBD2	ASSITTGTTILDNEQF
TRBV19	TRBJ2-7	TRBD1	ASSTDRGQRYEQY
TRBV7-2	TRBJ2-5	NA	ASSPSRSVRGETQY
TRBV5-6	TRBJ1-6	NA	ASSASEGYYNSPLH
TRBV6-1	TRBJ2-7	TRBD1	ASVRDRGHEQY
TRBV28	TRBJ2-2	NA	ASSLFRGPTGELF
TRBV19	TRBJ2-5	NA	ASRWQDSEETQY
TRBV2	TRBJ2-3	TRBD2	ASRVLAGVVDTQY
TRBV5-4	TRBJ1-6	NA	ASSLGGPGQDSPLH
TRBV4-1	TRBJ2-7	NA	ASSHQDLVQGGHEQY